This entry lists 26 T cell receptor beta chains sequenced from one sample in a study of shared clonotypes between healthy human individuals. Clones were read by immunoSEQ multiplex PCR, and TCRdb kept only the in-frame ones, dropping some. The repertoire holds about 1 million clones, with more than 65% as singletons. Sample: memory CD4+ T cells sorted from blood. The subset here: CD45RA-negative fraction. These receptors originate from a man younger than 35 in good health.

The genes are TRBV30 and TRBJ2-7; 9 nucleotides align to TRBD1. V gave up 2 bases and J gave up 6 bases; unmatched junction bases: 11. This CDR3 region has 15 residues. The germline V gene has CDR1 GTSNPN and CDR2 SVGIG (reference sequence). The CDR3 region is CAWSLPGQGFLEQYF. CDR3 bases: TGTGCCTGGAGTCTACCGGGACAGGGTTTCCTCGAGCAGTACTTC.

Written as DNA, the CDR3 is TGCGCCAGCAGCTTGGAAGGGAGGTCAACCTCCTACGAGCAGTACTTC. Protein sequence: CASSLEGRSTSYEQYF. The J gene is TRBJ2-7, the V gene TRBV5-1, with D possibly TRBD2 on 6 matching bases. The CDR3 length is 16 residues. Trimming shortened V by 0 bases and J by 0 bases, and 13 bases separated the two germline ends. Germline V CDR1 and CDR2: SGHRS, YFSETQ.

This clone occurred a few times. The CDR3 reads CAISVRGTDTQYF. DNA of the CDR3: TGTGCCATCAGTGTTCGCGGGACAGATACGCAGTATTTT. The V call is TRBV10-3, the J call TRBJ2-3; the D gene is possibly TRBD2 (5 bases). The CDR3 extends over 13 amino acids. The germline CDR1 and CDR2 sequences are ENHRY and SYGVKD. The V end lost 4 bases, the J end lost 3 bases, and 8 bases lay between the germline ends.

The V and J genes are TRBV5-4 and TRBJ1-1, with 7 positions matching TRBD1. This CDR3 has 16 residues. Germline CDR1 SGHNT, CDR2 YYREEE (reference sequence). V was pared by 4 bases and J by 5 bases, with 14 bases of the junction left unmatched. CDR3 bases: TGTGCCAGCAGCCCGCCCACACAGGGGAGGTCGACTGAAGCTTTCTTT. Its protein is CASSPPTQGRSTEAFF.

The chain has TRBV6-1 and TRBJ2-1; a weak D match, TRBD2 (6 bases). There are 14 residues in the CDR3. CDR1 MNHNS and CDR2 SASEGT come from the germline V gene. Trimming took 6 bases from V and 0 from J, leaving 9 bases between them. Written as DNA, the CDR3 is TGTGCCAGCAGCCGGGACTTCTCCTACAATGAGCAGTTCTTC. Translating gives CASSRDFSYNEQFF.

This clone was recorded only once. V is TRBV4-3 and J is TRBJ1-1; D is ambiguous. V gave up 0 bases and J gave up 5 bases, with 13 bases separating them. This CDR3 has 15 amino acids. Germline lookup yields CDR1 LGHNA and CDR2 YSLEER. The CDR3 bases are TGCGCCAGCAGCCAAGATTCCTCCAGGTCAACTGAAGCTTTCTTT. Its protein product is CASSQDSSRSTEAFF.

V is TRBV7-9 and J is TRBJ2-5; no clear D. This CDR3 spans 11 amino acids. Germline V gene lookup returns CDR1 SEHNR and CDR2 FQNEAQ (reference sequence). V was trimmed by 1 base and J by 7 bases, leaving 4 bases between them. This CDR3 is CASSLELTQYF. The CDR3 bases are TGTGCCAGCAGCTTAGAACTGACCCAGTACTTC.

The gene calls are TRBV5-1 and TRBJ2-7; 11 nucleotides line up with TRBD2. The CDR3 extends over 16 amino acids. Germline V lookup: CDR1 SGHRS, CDR2 YFSETQ. J gave up 4 bases and V 1 base, and 7 bases lay outside the gene matches. The CDR3 spells CASSLMASGGIYEQYF. The CDR3 DNA reads as TGCGCCAGCAGCTTGATGGCTAGCGGGGGGATTTACGAGCAGTACTTC.

The chain carries TRBV6-1 and TRBJ2-1; D remains ambiguous. V lost 7 bases and J 3 bases, leaving 7 bases between the germline ends. This CDR3 contains 12 residues. Germline V gene data show CDR1 as MNHNS and CDR2 as SASEGT. The CDR3 spells CASTRNYNEQFF. In DNA form, the CDR3 reads TGTGCCAGCACTCGAAACTACAATGAGCAGTTCTTC.

There are a few counts of this clone. The CDR3: CASSVQGLAPTDTQYF. For the CDR3, the DNA is TGTGCCAGCAGCGTCCAGGGACTAGCCCCGACAGATACGCAGTATTTT. This sequence joins TRBV9 and TRBJ2-3; 9 nucleotides line up with TRBD2. This CDR3 contains 16 residues. The germline V gene encodes CDR1 SGDLS and CDR2 YYNGEE. Trimming removed 2 bases from V and 3 bases from J; junction bases left unmatched: 7.

J is TRBJ2-3 and V is TRBV5-1; 7 bases align to TRBD2. Germline V gene data show CDR1 as SGHRS and CDR2 as YFSETQ. Trimming removed 4 bases from V and 1 base from J; junction bases left unmatched: 3. This CDR3 contains 14 residues. CDR3 sequence (DNA): TGCGCCAGCAGCGACCGGGGGGGCACAGATACGCAGTATTTT. It encodes CASSDRGGTDTQYF.

The chain combines TRBV7-8 with TRBJ1-1; D perhaps matches TRBD1 (5 bases). V lost 1 base and J 4 bases, leaving 10 bases between the germline ends. The CDR3 covers 14 residues. Germline CDR1 SGHVS, CDR2 FQNEAQ. The CDR3 region is CASSLGSRGTEAFF. CDR3 nucleotide sequence: TGTGCCAGCAGCTTAGGGAGTAGGGGCACTGAAGCTTTCTTT.

The chain has TRBV10-1 and TRBJ2-3, with TRBD1 matching 8 bases. J lost 11 bases, V lost 5 bases, and 9 bases had no gene match. Germline loops: CDR1 WNHNN, CDR2 SYGVQD (reference sequence). The CDR3 totals 13 residues. The CDR3, as DNA: TGCGCCAGCAGTCGTGACAGGGGAGAAAGGCAGTATTTT. Protein sequence: CASSRDRGERQYF.

The chain employs TRBV15 and TRBJ1-1; D remains unclear. The ends were cut back, 5 bases at V and 1 base at J, with 14 bases in the middle. The germline gives CDR1 LNHNV, CDR2 YYDKDF (reference sequence). This CDR3 comprises 15 residues. CDR3: CATSREERANTEAFF. The CDR3 DNA follows: TGTGCCACCAGCCGTGAGGAAAGGGCGAACACTGAAGCTTTCTTT.

This rearrangement joins TRBV5-1 to TRBJ2-7; the D gene could be TRBD1 or TRBD2 (5 bases each). Germline-derived CDR1 and CDR2 are SGHRS and YFSETQ. The V gene lost 0 bases and the J gene lost 3 bases, with 10 bases spanning the gap. CDR3 length: 14 residues. Here the CDR3 reads CASSLGDGIYEQYF. CDR3 in DNA: TGCGCCAGCAGCTTGGGGGACGGAATCTACGAGCAGTACTTC. The whole variable domain, remainder taken from reference TRBV5-1 and TRBJ2-7, is KAGVTQTPRYLIKTRGQQVTLSCSPISGHRSVSWYQQTPGQGLQFLFEYFSETQRNKGNFPGRFSGRQFSNSRSEMNVSTLELGDSALYLCASSLGDGIYEQYFGPGTRLTVT.

As concerns this clone: Other DNA sequences within the sample encode an identical CDR3. The rearrangement joins TRBV18 to TRBJ2-7; no definite D call. The CDR3 consists of 12 residues. Germline V gene lookup returns CDR1 KGHSH and CDR2 LQKENI. The V end lost 3 bases, the J end lost 2 bases, and 5 bases lay between the germline ends. Written as DNA, the CDR3 is TGTGCCAGCTCACCGTCCACCTACGAGCAGTACTTC. This codes for CASSPSTYEQYF.

This rearrangement joins TRBV4-2 to TRBJ2-7; 8 bases fit TRBD1. V shed 4 bases, J shed 1 base, and the junction held 9 bases outside the gene matches. The CDR3 is made up of 16 amino acids. Germline lookup yields CDR1 LGHNA and CDR2 YNFKEQ. The CDR3 loop reads CASSRAATGVSYEQYF. The DNA of the CDR3 is TGTGCCAGCAGCCGGGCGGCGACAGGGGTATCCTACGAGCAGTACTTC.

This chain joins TRBV30 and TRBJ2-2; possibly TRBD2 for D (6 bases). Trimming removed 2 bases at V and 1 base at J, with 11 bases between. This CDR3 has 15 residues. Germline V gene sequence: CDR1 GTSNPN, CDR2 SVGIG (reference sequence). In DNA form, the CDR3 reads TGTGCCTGGAGTTTCCTCGGGAGGAACACCGGGGAGCTGTTTTTT. This translates into CAWSFLGRNTGELFF. Filled out from reference TRBV30 and TRBJ2-2, the complete variable domain reads SQTIHQWPATLVQPVGSPLSLECTVEGTSNPNLYWYRQAAGRGLQLLFYSVGIGQISSEVPQNLSASRPQDRQFILSSKKLLLSDSGFYLCAWSFLGRNTGELFFGEGSRLTVL.

This sequence joins TRBV28 and TRBJ1-1; TRBD1 aligns across 10 bases. This CDR3 is built from 16 residues. Germline lookup yields CDR1 MDHEN and CDR2 SYDVKM. V trimming: 6 bases; J trimming: 6 bases; junction bases outside the gene matches: 13. Here the CDR3 reads CASRTNRGQGYAEAFF. CDR3 coding DNA: TGTGCCAGCAGAACGAACCGGGGACAGGGGTACGCTGAAGCTTTCTTT. The variable domain in full, completed from reference TRBV28 and TRBJ1-1, reads DVKVTQSSRYLVKRTGEKVFLECVQDMDHENMFWYRQDPGLGLRLIYFSYDVKMKEKGDIPEGYSVSREKKERFSLILESASTNQTSMYLCASRTNRGQGYAEAFFGQGTRLTVV.

DNA of the CDR3: TGTGCCAGCACTCCCGCCGGGCCTACCTACGAGCAGTACTTC. Its translation: CASTPAGPTYEQYF. The chain uses TRBV6-1 and TRBJ2-7; D not resolved. The germline CDR1 and CDR2 sequences are MNHNS and SASEGT. The CDR3 sequence is 14 residues long. Trimming cost V 7 bases and J 2 bases, with 15 bases left between them.

This chain uses TRBV11-2 with TRBJ1-1; possible D gene TRBD1, 5 bases. V was pared by 6 bases and J by 1 base, with 12 bases between. Germline values: CDR1 SGHAT, CDR2 FQNNGV. The CDR3 runs to 14 residues. DNA for the CDR3: TGTGCCAGCAGTGGGGGGACCGCGAACACTGAAGCTTTCTTT. This sequence encodes CASSGGTANTEAFF.

This chain uses TRBV11-2 with TRBJ2-1; D possibly matches TRBD1 or TRBD2 (5 bases each). The CDR3 runs to 17 residues. The germline CDR1 and CDR2 sequences are SGHAT and FQNNGV. Trimming left V 1 base short and J 6 bases short, with 19 bases between. CDR3 sequence: CASSLVPSGASFNEQFF. The CDR3, as DNA: TGTGCCAGCAGCTTAGTACCCTCCGGGGCTTCATTCAATGAGCAGTTCTTC.

CDR3 sequence reads: CASSRQPDSYGYTF. CDR3 bases: TGTGCCAGCAGCAGACAGCCCGATTCCTATGGCTACACCTTC. The chain joins TRBV27 to TRBJ1-2; the D gene is possibly TRBD1 (5 bases). Germline V gene lookup returns CDR1 MNHEY and CDR2 SMNVEV (reference sequence). Trimming left V 6 bases short and J 4 bases short, with 15 bases between. The CDR3 is 14 residues long.

This clone was recorded a few times. The V and J genes are TRBV7-2 and TRBJ2-1; D possibly corresponds to TRBD2 (6 bases). The CDR3 has 13 amino acids. Per germline, CDR1 SGHTA and CDR2 FQGNSA. Trimming cost V 5 bases and J 5 bases, with 10 bases left between them. The CDR3 loop is CASSKTRDNEQFF. The DNA for the CDR3 is TGTGCCAGCAGCAAGACTAGGGACAATGAGCAGTTCTTC.

The chain combines TRBV27 with TRBJ2-5; a weak D match, TRBD2 (6 bases). Per the germline V gene, CDR1 is MNHEY and CDR2 is SMNVEV (reference sequence). CDR3 length equals 12 residues. Trimming removed 6 bases from V and 7 bases from J, with 12 bases in between. As DNA, the CDR3 is TGTGCCAGCAGCGCGTCGCGGGGGACCCAGTACTTC. This translates into CASSASRGTQYF.

The J gene is TRBJ2-2, the V gene TRBV11-2; TRBD2 agrees at 9 bases. This CDR3 is 18 amino acids long. The J segment lost 0 bases and the V segment lost 4 bases, leaving 9 bases of the junction unmatched. Germline CDR1 is SGHAT and CDR2 is FQNNGV. The CDR3 loop reads CASSSRVAGASNTGELFF. The CDR3 DNA reads as TGTGCCAGCAGCTCCCGGGTAGCGGGGGCTTCGAACACCGGGGAGCTGTTTTTT.